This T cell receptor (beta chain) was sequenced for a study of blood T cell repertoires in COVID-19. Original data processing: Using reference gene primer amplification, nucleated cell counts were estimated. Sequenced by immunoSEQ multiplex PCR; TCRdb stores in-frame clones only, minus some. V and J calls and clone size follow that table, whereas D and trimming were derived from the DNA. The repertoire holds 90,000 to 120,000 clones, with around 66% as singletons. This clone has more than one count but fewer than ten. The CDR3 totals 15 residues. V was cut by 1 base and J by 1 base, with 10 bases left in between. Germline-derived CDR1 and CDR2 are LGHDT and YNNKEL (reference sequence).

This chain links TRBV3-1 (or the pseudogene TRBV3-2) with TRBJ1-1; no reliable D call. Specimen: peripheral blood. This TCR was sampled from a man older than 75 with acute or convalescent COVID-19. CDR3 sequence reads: CASSQGQTKNTEAFF. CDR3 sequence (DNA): TGTGCCAGCAGCCAAGGCCAGACTAAGAACACTGAAGCTTTCTTT.